This T cell receptor beta chain was found in a study of regulatory T cells in long-lasting Graves disease. As for time point: newly diagnosed GD, antithyroid drugs for less than 3 months. RNA from PBMCs was the source of the TCR library. Library construction for TCR beta used iRepertoire HTBI primers and Arm-PCR of CDR3 regions. TCRdb reprocessed the multiplex PCR reads with MiXCR, giving one entry per CDR3 protein. The table lists around 230,000 distinct CDR3 sequences, approximately 20% of them singletons, with around 20% in the top ten. This clonotype was picked up a small number of times. Its specificity is not known. Whole-study results and caveats: Analysis covered peripheral blood alone, not thyroid tissue. Accuracy may have been reduced by the small sample size.

Source: peripheral blood mononuclear cells (PBMCs), taken at new diagnosis, from a patient treated with antithyroid drugs. The sequence derives from a female donor with Graves disease.

CDR3 sequence reads: CAGGGTDTQYF. In DNA, the CDR3 is TGTGCCGGGGGAGGCACAGATACGCAGTATTTT. The chain recombines TRBV6-2 or TRBV6-3 with TRBJ2-3; D may correspond to TRBD1 or TRBD2 (5 bases each). The length of the CDR3 is 11 residues. Germline CDR1 and CDR2: MNHEY and SVGEGT. Trimming left V 11 bases short and J 1 base short, with 7 bases between.